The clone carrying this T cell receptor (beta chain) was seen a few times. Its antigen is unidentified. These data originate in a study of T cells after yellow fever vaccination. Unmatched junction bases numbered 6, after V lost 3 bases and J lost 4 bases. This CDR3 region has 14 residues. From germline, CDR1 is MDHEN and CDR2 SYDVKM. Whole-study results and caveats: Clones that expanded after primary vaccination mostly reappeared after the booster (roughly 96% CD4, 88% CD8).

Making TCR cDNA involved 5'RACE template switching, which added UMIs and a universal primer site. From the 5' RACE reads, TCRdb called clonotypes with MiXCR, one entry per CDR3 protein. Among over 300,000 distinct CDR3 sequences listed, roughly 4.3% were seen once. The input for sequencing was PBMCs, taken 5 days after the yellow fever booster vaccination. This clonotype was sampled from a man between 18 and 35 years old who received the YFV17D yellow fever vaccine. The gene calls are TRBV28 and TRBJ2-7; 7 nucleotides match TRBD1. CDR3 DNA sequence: TGTGCCAGCAGTTTTTGGGACAGAGCGTACGAGCAGTACGTC. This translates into CASSFWDRAYEQYV.